This T cell receptor beta chain is drawn from a study of a mutant IDH1 vaccine in newly diagnosed glioma. Study details: Previous care, which was radiotherapy, temozolomide, or both, most often involved both. Study-wide results and caveats: Whatever changes occurred in top peripheral T cell clonotypes seemed unrelated to pseudoprogression.

Germline lookup yields CDR1 SGHNT and CDR2 YENEEA. With 2 bases removed from V and 3 bases from J, the gap between germline ends came to 8 bases. The CDR3 consists of 13 residues. Assay: immunoSEQ multiplex PCR; the TCRdb copy retains only in-frame clones and omits some. The table lists around 26,000 clones, 93% of them singletons. Time point specified: baseline, week 1 (first vaccination visit). Treatment in this sample: pre-vaccination baseline after standard-of-care therapy. Donors had new WHO grade 3 or 4 IDH1-mutant, ATRX-lost astrocytomas. Turning to this clone: Its antigen is not known.

This sequence was found in a man between 40 and 49 years old with glioma. This rearrangement joins TRBV11-3 to TRBJ2-7; D is unresolved. The source was PBMCs, collected from a glioma patient treated with radiotherapy, temozolomide or both. CDR3: CASSLSWDYEQYF. CDR3 nucleotide sequence: TGTGCCAGCAGCTTATCTTGGGACTACGAGCAGTACTTC.